This T cell receptor beta chain was sequenced in a study of cytomegalovirus exposure and HLA in healthy donors. This clone was counted once. One junction end does not reproduce the germline sequence, and a read error may be involved. 13 Jbeta primers and 60 Vbeta primers were used for the PCR. Measured with immunoSEQ multiplex PCR; TCRdb has only the in-frame clones, and not every one. Of over 150,000 clones listed, about 80% were seen once; the top ten hold under 0.85%. CDR3 length: 14 amino acids. Germline lookup yields CDR1 MNHNS and CDR2 SASEGT. The chain carries TRBV6-1 and TRBJ1-4; D is uncertain. The sequenced sample consisted of PBMCs. The receptor was isolated from a boy younger than 18 in good health and CMV-seronegative. This CDR3 reads CASREGQINEKLFF. CDR3 nucleotide sequence: TGTGCCAGCAGGGAAGGGCAGATTAATGAAAAACTGTTTTTT.